This record covers a single TCR beta chain. Antigen: not known. This sample was included in a study of T cells in localized non-small cell lung cancer. Overall study findings and caveats: Only one tumor region was sequenced, so heterogeneity remains possible. Adjacent lung exhibited a median of about 50 among the 100 most abundant tumor clones.

Sequenced by immunoSEQ multiplex PCR; TCRdb stores in-frame clones only, minus some. The table has around 96,000 clones, approximately 91% seen once; the top ten hold over 4%. Germline CDR1 reads SQVTM; CDR2 reads ANQGSEA. Between the trimmed V and J ends, which lost 4 bases and 4 bases, there was a span of 11 bases. The CDR3 consists of 13 residues. This chain connects TRBV29-1 to TRBJ2-4, with D tentatively TRBD1 (7 bases). The sample in question was PBMCs, obtained before any cancer treatment. The receptor comes from a woman aged 35-75 years with stage II squamous cell lung carcinoma. The CDR3 DNA sequence: TGCAGCGTTGCCGGGGGACAGAAAAACATTCAGTACTTC. Its translation: CSVAGGQKNIQYF.